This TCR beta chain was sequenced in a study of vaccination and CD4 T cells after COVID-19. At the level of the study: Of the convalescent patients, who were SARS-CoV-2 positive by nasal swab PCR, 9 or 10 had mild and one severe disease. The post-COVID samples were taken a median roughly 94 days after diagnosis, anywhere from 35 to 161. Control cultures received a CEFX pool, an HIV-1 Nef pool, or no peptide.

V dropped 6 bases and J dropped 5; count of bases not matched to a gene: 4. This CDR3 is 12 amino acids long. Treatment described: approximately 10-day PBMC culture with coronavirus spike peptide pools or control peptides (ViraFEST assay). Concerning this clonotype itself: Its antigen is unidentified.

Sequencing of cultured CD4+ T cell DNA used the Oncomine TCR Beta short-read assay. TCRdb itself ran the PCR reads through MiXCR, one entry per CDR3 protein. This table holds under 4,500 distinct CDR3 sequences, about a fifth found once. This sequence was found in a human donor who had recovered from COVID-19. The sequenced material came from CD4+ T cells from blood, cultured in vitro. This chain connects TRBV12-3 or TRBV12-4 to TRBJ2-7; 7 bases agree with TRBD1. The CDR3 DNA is TGTGCCAGCAGCCCGGGACAGAACGAGCAGTACTTC. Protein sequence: CASSPGQNEQYF.